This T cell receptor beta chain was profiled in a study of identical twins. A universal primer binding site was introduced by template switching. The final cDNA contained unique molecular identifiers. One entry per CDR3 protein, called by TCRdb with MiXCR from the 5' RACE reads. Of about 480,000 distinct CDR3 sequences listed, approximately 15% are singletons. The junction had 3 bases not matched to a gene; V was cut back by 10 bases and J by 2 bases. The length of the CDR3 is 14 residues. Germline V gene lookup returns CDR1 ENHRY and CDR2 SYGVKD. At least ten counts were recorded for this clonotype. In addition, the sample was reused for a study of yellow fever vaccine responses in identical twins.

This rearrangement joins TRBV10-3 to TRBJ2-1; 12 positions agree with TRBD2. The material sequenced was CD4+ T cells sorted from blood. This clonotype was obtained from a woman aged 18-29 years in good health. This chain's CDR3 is CATRTSGTYNEQFF. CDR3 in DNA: TGTGCCACTCGGACTAGCGGGACCTACAATGAGCAGTTCTTC.